This T cell receptor (beta chain) was sequenced during a study of identical twins. Findings of the study overall: The more abundant beta clonotypes in cord blood had fewer insertions, and memory repertoires did not show this.

The CDR3 is 14 amino acids. V trimming: 5 bases; J trimming: 12 bases; junction bases outside the gene matches: 9. Template switching, a step in the protocol, added a universal primer site, and cDNA carried unique molecular identifiers. TCRdb recomputed calls from the 5' RACE reads with MiXCR, one row per CDR3 protein. This table holds about 890,000 distinct CDR3 sequences, roughly an eighth found once. In regard to this clonotype: Its antigen is as yet unknown.

The same specimen was also included in a second study, on yellow fever vaccine responses in identical twins.

V gene TRBV12-3 or TRBV12-4 combines with J gene TRBJ2-1, with TRBD2 identical over 11 bases. The sample taken for sequencing was PBMCs. The receptor was isolated from a woman younger than 30 in good health. CDR3 region: CASSIELAGAGQFF. DNA for the CDR3: TGTGCCAGCAGTATTGAACTAGCGGGAGCGGGGCAGTTCTTC.